These 2 T cell receptor beta chains were all obtained from the same sample, sequenced in a study of blood T cell repertoires in COVID-19. Data came from immunoSEQ multiplex PCR; TCRdb stores just in-frame clones and leaves some out. The sample lists tens of thousands of clones; approximately 80% were seen once. The material sequenced was peripheral blood. All receptors come from a man aged 45-65 years with COVID-19, enrolled during active disease.

The chain recombines TRBV6-2 or TRBV6-3 with TRBJ2-5; 7 bases agree with TRBD2. The CDR3 covers 19 residues. Germline V gives CDR1 MNHEY, CDR2 SVGEGT. J was trimmed by 2 bases and V by 4 bases; bases with no gene match: 19. The CDR3 region has the DNA TGTGCCAGCAGTTTCAGTCGGACTAGTCCGGGGATTGGGCAAGAGACCCAGTACTTC. Its translation: CASSFSRTSPGIGQETQYF.

The chain has TRBV19 and TRBJ1-5, with 7 bases identical to TRBD1. The CDR3 has 17 amino acids. V was pared by 4 bases and J by 0 bases, with 9 bases of the junction left unmatched. The V gene's germline CDR1 is LNHDA and CDR2 SQIVND (reference sequence). CDR3 region: CASSSVGTEYSNQPQHF. The CDR3 DNA follows: TGTGCCAGTAGTAGCGTAGGGACAGAGTATAGCAATCAGCCCCAGCATTTT.